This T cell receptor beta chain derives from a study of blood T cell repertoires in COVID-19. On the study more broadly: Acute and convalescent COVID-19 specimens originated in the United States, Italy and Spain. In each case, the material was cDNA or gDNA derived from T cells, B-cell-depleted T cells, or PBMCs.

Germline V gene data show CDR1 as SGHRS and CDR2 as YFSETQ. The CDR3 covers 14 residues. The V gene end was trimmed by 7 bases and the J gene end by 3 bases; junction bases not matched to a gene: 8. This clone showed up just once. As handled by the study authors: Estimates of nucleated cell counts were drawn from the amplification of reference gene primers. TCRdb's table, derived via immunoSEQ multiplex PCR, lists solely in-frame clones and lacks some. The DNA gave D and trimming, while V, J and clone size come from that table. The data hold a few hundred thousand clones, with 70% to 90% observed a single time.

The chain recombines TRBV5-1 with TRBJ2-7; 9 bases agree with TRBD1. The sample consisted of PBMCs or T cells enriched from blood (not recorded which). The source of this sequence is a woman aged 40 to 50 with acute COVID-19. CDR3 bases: TGCGCCAGCCGCATCGGGACAGGGTTCTACGAGCAGTACTTC. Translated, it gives CASRIGTGFYEQYF.